This entry lists 3 T cell receptor beta chains sequenced from one sample in a study of T cells in Graves' hyperthyroidism and ophthalmopathy. Authors of the study amplified TCR beta CDR3 regions from RNA transcripts. The primer set for the first-round RT-PCR of the TCR CDR3 was HTBI. TCRdb fed the multiplex PCR reads into MiXCR, producing one record per CDR3 protein. The table lists roughly 280,000 distinct CDR3 sequences, about a sixth of them singletons. Sequenced material: blood. Receptors were obtained from a woman between 55 and 75 years old with Graves' ophthalmopathy.

Ten or more counts support this clonotype. This chain joins TRBV27 and TRBJ1-2, with 10 bases lining up with TRBD1. Germline CDR1 reads MNHEY; CDR2 reads SMNVEV (reference sequence). The CDR3 has 16 residues. Trimming cost V 3 bases and J 8 bases; bases outside gene matches: 12. This CDR3 is CASSFAFDRGLTGYTF. The CDR3, as DNA: TGTGCCAGCAGTTTCGCCTTCGACAGGGGGCTAACCGGCTACACCTTC.

This clonotype has at least ten counts. The chain joins TRBV7-2 to TRBJ2-7; 9 bases agree with TRBD1. Germline loops: CDR1 SGHTA, CDR2 FQGNSA. The CDR3 contains 15 residues. The V and J ends lost 3 bases and 4 bases, in that order; junction bases with no gene match: 7. This CDR3 reads CASSLRTGASYEQYF. The CDR3 nucleotides read TGTGCCAGCAGCTTGAGGACAGGGGCATCTTACGAGCAGTACTTC.

The table lists this clonotype with a few counts. This chain uses TRBV11-2 with TRBJ2-7; possibly TRBD2 for D (6 bases). The CDR3 contains 13 residues. Germline CDR1 and CDR2: SGHAT and FQNNGV. V was pared by 5 bases and J by 4 bases, with 12 bases between. Here the CDR3 DNA reads TGTGCCAGCAGCCGTGGGGGGAATTACGAGCAGTACTTC. Protein product: CASSRGGNYEQYF.